These 9 T cell receptor beta chains share one sample of origin, sequenced in a study of blood T cell repertoires in COVID-19. Clones were sequenced by immunoSEQ multiplex PCR, and TCRdb holds only the in-frame ones, with some missing. The table shows some 72,000 clones, with about nine tenths occurring only once. Specimen: peripheral blood. These receptor sequences come from a man aged 45 to 65 with active or convalescent COVID-19.

This chain connects TRBV18 to TRBJ2-7, with TRBD1 identical over 7 bases. Germline assignment: CDR1 KGHSH and CDR2 LQKENI. V lost 2 bases to trimming and J lost 3 bases; unmatched junction nucleotides: 4. This CDR3 contains 14 residues. The CDR3 here is CASSPGQVSYEQYF. The CDR3 nucleotides are TGTGCCAGCTCACCAGGACAGGTCAGCTACGAGCAGTACTTC.

The chain has TRBV2 and TRBJ2-3; TRBD2 matches at 8 bases. Unmatched junction bases numbered 4, after V lost 8 bases and J lost 0 bases. This CDR3 region has 14 residues. Germline V gene sequence: CDR1 SNHLY, CDR2 FYNNEI. The CDR3 region has the DNA TGTGCCAGCGCACGGGGGGGGAGCACAGATACGCAGTATTTT. Amino acids: CASARGGSTDTQYF.

For the CDR3, the DNA is TGTGCCAGCAGTTACAGGACAGTCTCTGGAAACACCATATATTTT. It yields the protein CASSYRTVSGNTIYF. The J gene is TRBJ1-3, the V gene TRBV6-2 or TRBV6-3; a possible D gene is TRBD1 (6 bases). V lost 2 bases and J lost 0, with 8 bases in between. CDR3 length: 15 residues. CDR1 MNHEY and CDR2 SVGEGT come from the germline V gene.

This clone came up once. The rearrangement joins TRBV5-4 to TRBJ2-3; D not resolved. The CDR3 extends over 14 amino acids. With 3 bases removed from V and 6 bases from J, the gap between germline ends came to 14 bases. Germline-derived CDR1 and CDR2 are SGHNT and YYREEE (reference sequence). The CDR3 sequence: CASSSDKARDTQYF. In DNA, the CDR3 is TGTGCCAGCAGCTCCGACAAGGCCAGGGATACGCAGTATTTT.

In its sample, this clone is medium-sized. Other nucleotide sequences from this sample produce the same CDR3. The chain is built from TRBV10-3 and TRBJ1-5, with TRBD1 identical over 10 bases. Germline V gene lookup returns CDR1 ENHRY and CDR2 SYGVKD. The CDR3 consists of 14 residues. V lost 9 bases, J lost 0 bases, and 2 bases stayed unmatched. The DNA for the CDR3 is TGTGCCATAGGGACAGGGGATAGCAATCAGCCCCAGCATTTT. This translates into CAIGTGDSNQPQHF.

The CDR3 reads CASSLGGSNYGYTF. The CDR3 region has the DNA TGTGCCAGCAGCTTAGGAGGGTCCAACTATGGCTACACCTTC. This sequence joins TRBV7-2 and TRBJ1-2; no reliable D call. Trimming stripped 1 base from V and 2 bases from J, with 8 bases between. Germline CDR1 SGHTA, CDR2 FQGNSA. The CDR3 has 14 residues.

This clone was recorded a few times. The chain uses TRBV11-2 and TRBJ2-1, with 7 bases aligning to TRBD1. The CDR3 is 13 amino acids. Germline V CDR1 and CDR2: SGHAT, FQNNGV. Trimming took 5 bases from V and 8 from J; bases not matched to a gene: 6. CDR3 region: CASSRGGLDEQFF. The DNA for the CDR3 is TGTGCCAGCAGCCGAGGGGGCTTGGATGAGCAGTTCTTC.

The chain employs TRBV6-2 or TRBV6-3 and TRBJ1-5; unclear D gene. Looked up from germline, CDR1 is MNHEY and CDR2 is SVGEGT. Deletions cut 2 bases from V and 0 bases from J, with 8 bases between. The CDR3 extends over 15 amino acids. The CDR3 DNA is TGTGCCAGCAGTTACACAGAGTATAGCAATCAGCCCCAGCATTTT. Translated, it gives CASSYTEYSNQPQHF.

V is TRBV5-1 and J is TRBJ2-5; TRBD1 aligns across 9 bases. The CDR3 consists of 15 residues. Germline CDR1 reads SGHRS; CDR2 reads YFSETQ. The V gene end was trimmed by 5 bases and the J gene end by 2 bases; junction bases not matched to a gene: 7. CDR3 protein: CASRLQGALQETQYF. The CDR3 nucleotides read TGCGCCAGCAGACTACAGGGGGCGCTGCAAGAGACCCAGTACTTC.